This T cell receptor beta chain derives from a study of monozygotic twins with inflammatory bowel disease. A template switching step added UMIs, each with a 6-nucleotide sample barcode. TCRdb derives one entry per CDR3 protein from the 5' RACE reads, leaving out DNA. The sample table includes over 350,000 distinct CDR3 sequences. Germline CDR1 reads ENHRY; CDR2 reads SYGVKD. This CDR3 comprises 14 residues. A note on this clonotype: As yet, its antigen is unknown.

Regarding the study as a whole: The analysis failed to separate different T cell subtypes. Concordance status among twins (concordant versus discordant) showed no link to repertoire similarity, possibly from limited power. IBD-affected twins scored below their healthy co-twins in TCRbeta diversity (inverse Simpson).

The receptor's source is a human donor with ulcerative colitis or Crohn's disease, or a healthy co-twin of an affected twin (not recorded which). The rearrangement joins TRBV10-3 to TRBJ2-5; lacking DNA, the TRBD1 call made by TCRdb goes unchecked. What was sequenced was blood. The CDR3 sequence is CAISKGQGGETQYF.